One and the same sample provided the 28 T cell receptor beta chains below, sequenced in a study of post-analysis software for immune sequencing data. Antigens for these TCRs are unknown. Included in the TCR beta cDNA libraries were unique molecular identifiers. Each CDR3 protein is one row after TCRdb ran MiXCR on the PCR reads. The data show roughly 580,000 distinct CDR3 sequences, with 44% seen just once and roughly 1.7% held by the top ten. The study, taken as a whole, reports: With TRBV5-6, TRBV5-1 and TRBV20-1 included, about 5 TRBV segments were more frequent in patients than in controls.

The sample taken for sequencing was blood. The receptors originated from a girl aged 5-17 years with multiple sclerosis.

The chain carries TRBV30 and TRBJ2-3; D might be TRBD1 or TRBD2, each matching 6 bases. Trimming cost V 3 bases and J 8 bases, with 9 bases left between them. Germline V gene data show CDR1 as GTSNPN and CDR2 as SVGIG (reference sequence). This CDR3 region has 11 residues. This chain's CDR3 is CAWSGGSTQYF. The CDR3 DNA is TGTGCCTGGAGCGGGGGCAGTACGCAGTATTTT.

The V and J genes are TRBV27 and TRBJ1-2; TRBD1 matches 7 bases. CDR1 is MNHEY and CDR2 is SMNVEV in the germline V gene (reference sequence). V shed 5 bases, J shed 1 base, and the junction held 7 bases outside the gene matches. The CDR3 is made up of 15 amino acids. The CDR3 reads CASSLRTGLNYGYTF. CDR3 DNA: TGTGCCAGCAGTCTACGGACAGGCCTTAACTATGGCTACACCTTC.

The chain links TRBV24-1 to TRBJ2-3; TRBD1 aligns across 10 bases. Losses at the gene ends were 9 bases for V and 6 bases for J; bases not matched to a gene: 8. Germline V CDR1 and CDR2: KGHDR, SFDVKD. This CDR3 is built from 14 residues. For the CDR3, the DNA is TGTGCCACCGTGGGGACAGGGGAGTTGGATACGCAGTATTTT. Translating it yields CATVGTGELDTQYF.

J is TRBJ1-1 and V is TRBV15, with 7 bases that match TRBD1. The CDR3 contains 14 residues. With V trimmed by 4 bases and J by 1 base, 3 bases remained unmatched. In germline, CDR1 is LNHNV, CDR2 YYDKDF (reference sequence). The chain's CDR3 is CATSTRTGNTEAFF. CDR3 bases: TGTGCCACCAGCACCCGGACAGGGAACACTGAAGCTTTCTTT. Filled out from reference TRBV15 and TRBJ1-1, the complete variable domain reads DAMVIQNPRYQVTQFGKPVTLSCSQTLNHNVMYWYQQKSSQAPKLLFHYYDKDFNNEADTPDNFQSRRPNTSFCFLDIRSPGLGDTAMYLCATSTRTGNTEAFFGQGTRLTVV.

This chain links TRBV5-5 with TRBJ2-5; D call uncertain. V lost 4 bases and J 5 bases, leaving 12 bases between the germline ends. CDR3 length: 13 residues. CDR1 SGHKS and CDR2 YYEKEE come from the germline V gene (reference sequence). The CDR3 DNA reads as TGTGCCAGCAGCCTCGGTAGGATCGAGACCCAGTACTTC. It encodes CASSLGRIETQYF.

The chain has TRBV2 and TRBJ2-5; 10 positions agree with TRBD1. The J call is uncertain, as TRBJ2-7 better fits the DNA end. CDR1 and CDR2 (germline): SNHLY, FYNNEI. The CDR3 sequence is 16 residues long. The CDR3 region is CASREPGQGVIYEQYF. In nucleotides, the CDR3 is TGTGCCAGCAGAGAACCTGGACAGGGGGTGATCTACGAGCAGTACTTC.

This clonotype was seen a handful of times. The chain recombines TRBV15 with TRBJ1-2; 7 nucleotides align to TRBD1. V shed 0 bases and J 4 bases; nucleotides not matched to a gene: 5. The germline V gene has CDR1 LNHNV and CDR2 YYDKDF (reference sequence). The CDR3 runs to 15 residues. The CDR3 region is CATSREGQTSYGYTF. The CDR3 region has the DNA TGTGCCACCAGCAGAGAGGGACAGACCTCCTATGGCTACACCTTC.

Only a few counts were recorded for this clonotype. The chain has TRBV5-1 and TRBJ2-1; D could derive from TRBD1 or TRBD2 (7 bases each). The CDR3 contains 15 residues. From germline, CDR1 is SGHRS and CDR2 YFSETQ. Deletions cut 6 bases from V and 8 bases from J, with 21 bases between. The CDR3 protein is CASKGGGNWEDEQFF. CDR3 sequence (DNA): TGCGCCAGCAAGGGAGGGGGCAATTGGGAGGATGAGCAGTTCTTC.

This clonotype occurred a few times. V usage is TRBV7-9 and J usage is TRBJ2-1; D gene ambiguous. CDR3 length: 13 residues. Trimming shortened V by 7 bases and J by 12 bases, and 19 bases separated the two germline ends. Germline CDR1 SEHNR, CDR2 FQNEAQ (reference sequence). The CDR3 DNA follows: TGTGCCAGCATCCCTTTAATGGGCTCGTGGCAGTTCTTC. Its translation: CASIPLMGSWQFF. Full variable domain (missing parts from reference TRBV7-9 and TRBJ2-1): DTGVSQNPRHKITKRGQNVTFRCDPISEHNRLYWYRQTLGQGPEFLTYFQNEAQLEKSRLLSDRFSAERPKGSFSTLEIQRTEQGDSAMYLCASIPLMGSWQFFGPGTRLTVL.

The sample holds a few counts of this clonotype. At one end the junction does not follow the germline gene, possibly because of a read error. The J gene is TRBJ2-7, the V gene TRBV3-1; perhaps TRBD1 as D (5 bases). From germline, CDR1 is LGHDT and CDR2 YNNKEL (reference sequence). CDR3 length: 12 residues. The CDR3 nucleotides read TGTGCCGGCAGCCTCCCCCAGGGCGAGCAGTACTTC. Amino acid sequence: CAGSLPQGEQYF.

The CDR3 DNA follows: TGTGCCAGCAGCTTTGGTATTGTGGGCAGGGGGAATTCACCCCTCCACTTT. This encodes CASSFGIVGRGNSPLHF. The chain links TRBV7-2 to TRBJ1-6; 7 nucleotides agree with TRBD1. This CDR3 region has 17 residues. The trim removed 3 bases at V and 7 bases at J, leaving 12 bases unmatched. CDR1 SGHTA and CDR2 FQGNSA come from the germline V gene.

The chain couples TRBV12-3 or TRBV12-4 to TRBJ2-7, with no clear D. The J call may be incorrect, as the DNA end agrees better with TRBJ2-4. The CDR3 totals 11 residues. CDR3 nucleotide sequence: TGTGCCAGCAGTTTAATGGACATTCAGTACTTC. Amino acid sequence: CASSLMDIQYF.

This clonotype showed up just a few times. The V and J genes are TRBV6-5 and TRBJ2-7; TRBD2 matches 7 bases. In germline, CDR1 is MNHEY, CDR2 SVGAGI. J was trimmed by 2 bases and V by 10 bases; bases with no gene match: 8. The CDR3 is 13 amino acids. The CDR3 bases are TGTGCCACCAACTCTCGGGGGGCCTACGAGCAGTACTTC. Encoded protein: CATNSRGAYEQYF.

The chain joins TRBV7-4 to TRBJ2-5; D might be TRBD1 (5 bases). V was trimmed by 3 bases and J by 0 bases, leaving 11 bases between them. CDR1 is SGHVT, CDR2 SQSDAQ, per germline. The length of the CDR3 is 15 residues. This CDR3 is CASSLSGKYQETQYF. The CDR3 nucleotides read TGTGCCAGCAGCTTGTCAGGGAAGTACCAAGAGACCCAGTACTTC. Filled out from reference TRBV7-4 and TRBJ2-5, the complete variable domain reads GAGVSQSPRYKVAKRGRDVALRCDSISGHVTLYWYRQTLGQGSEVLTYSQSDAQRDKSGRPSGRFSAERPERSVSTLKIQRTEQGDSAVYLCASSLSGKYQETQYFGPGTRLLVL.

This clonotype was seen once. The gene calls are TRBV4-1 and TRBJ2-1, with 8 bases aligning to TRBD2. CDR3 length: 16 residues. CDR1 and CDR2 (germline): MGHRA, YSYEKL. Trimming at V came to 3 bases and at J to 2 bases, leaving 6 bases not matched to a gene. CDR3 sequence: CASSHRAGEAYNEQFF. The CDR3 coding sequence is TGCGCCAGCAGCCATCGAGCGGGAGAGGCCTACAATGAGCAGTTCTTC.

This chain joins TRBV12-3 or TRBV12-4 and TRBJ1-2; D not resolved. This CDR3 is 14 amino acids long. V dropped 0 bases and J dropped 6 bases, with 11 bases sitting between them. CDR3 loop: CASSLASEGDGYTF. The CDR3 DNA reads TGTGCCAGCAGTTTAGCGAGCGAGGGAGATGGCTACACCTTC.

The gene calls are TRBV21-1 and TRBJ1-5. TRBV21-1 corresponds to a pseudogene. The CDR3 is made up of 11 amino acids. The CDR3 DNA is TGTGCCAGCAGCCACCCTCAGCCCCAGCATTTT. Amino acids: CASSHPQPQHF.

This chain connects TRBV20-1 to TRBJ2-7, with a weak D call TRBD1 (5 bases). CDR3 length: 13 amino acids. Germline CDR1 DFQATT, CDR2 SNEGSKA (reference sequence). Deletions cut 2 bases from V and 2 bases from J, with 10 bases between. The chain's CDR3 is CSARRQSTYEQYF. The DNA for the CDR3 is TGCAGTGCTAGAAGACAGAGTACCTACGAGCAGTACTTC.

This chain uses TRBV29-1 with TRBJ2-5; TRBD2 matches at 12 bases. The CDR3 spans 15 residues. V shed 7 bases, J shed 5 bases, and the junction held 11 bases outside the gene matches. CDR1 SQVTM and CDR2 ANQGSEA come from the germline V gene. CDR3 residues: CSATSGRVFGETQYF. CDR3 DNA sequence: TGCAGCGCGACTAGCGGGAGAGTATTCGGGGAGACCCAGTACTTC. Filled out from reference TRBV29-1 and TRBJ2-5, the complete variable domain reads SAVISQKPSRDICQRGTSLTIQCQVDSQVTMMFWYRQQPGQSLTLIATANQGSEATYESGFVIDKFPISRPNLTFSTLTVSNMSPEDSSIYLCSATSGRVFGETQYFGPGTRLLVL.

The V gene is TRBV12-3 or TRBV12-4, the J gene TRBJ2-3; D possibly corresponds to TRBD2 (5 bases). This CDR3 is 14 amino acids long. With 5 bases removed from V and 3 bases from J, the gap between germline ends came to 12 bases. CDR3 nucleotides: TGTGCCAGCAGTCTTAGCGAGATAACAGATACGCAGTATTTT. Amino acid sequence: CASSLSEITDTQYF.

This clonotype was seen only a few times. The chain uses TRBV10-3 and TRBJ2-1, with 12 bases that match TRBD2. Germline V gene lookup returns CDR1 ENHRY and CDR2 SYGVKD. This CDR3 comprises 17 residues. Unmatched junction bases numbered 2, after V lost 2 bases and J lost 0 bases. Written as DNA, the CDR3 is TGTGCCATCAGTGAGGGACTAGCGGGAACCTCCTACAATGAGCAGTTCTTC. It specifies CAISEGLAGTSYNEQFF.

V gene TRBV10-2 combines with J gene TRBJ2-7; maybe TRBD2 (5 bases). The CDR3 consists of 14 residues. CDR1 is WSHSY, CDR2 SAAADI, per germline. Trimming cost V 2 bases and J 3 bases, with 11 bases left between them. The chain's CDR3 is CASSERAEVYEQYF. In DNA form, the CDR3 reads TGCGCCAGCAGTGAGAGGGCGGAGGTCTACGAGCAGTACTTC.

This clonotype was detected only a few times. The chain combines TRBV7-3 with TRBJ2-3; no clear D gene. Germline V gene sequence: CDR1 SGHTA, CDR2 FQGTGA. Deletions cut 5 bases from V and 5 bases from J, with 11 bases between. The CDR3 covers 13 residues. CDR3 nucleotides: TGTGCCAGCAGCCCCGGAGAGGAAGATACGCAGTATTTT. Translating it yields CASSPGEEDTQYF.

The chain employs TRBV11-2 and TRBJ2-7, with D perhaps matching TRBD2 (5 bases). V lost 8 bases to trimming and J lost 2 bases, with 22 bases between them. The germline gives CDR1 SGHAT, CDR2 FQNNGV. CDR3 length: 16 amino acids. CDR3 nucleotide sequence: TGTGCCAGCCGACCCCCTAGCCCAGTTATCCCCTACGAGCAGTACTTC. Its protein is CASRPPSPVIPYEQYF.

The V and J genes are TRBV12-3 or TRBV12-4 and TRBJ2-1; D unresolved. Trimming shortened V by 8 bases and J by 1 base, and 9 bases separated the two germline ends. CDR3 length: 13 residues. DNA of the CDR3: TGTGCCAGCCAGCTAAGTTCCTACAATGAGCAGTTCTTC. Its translation: CASQLSSYNEQFF.

The J gene is TRBJ2-1, the V gene TRBV7-9; 13 bases line up with TRBD2. V was clipped by 6 bases and J by 5 bases; unmatched bases: 4. Germline values: CDR1 SEHNR, CDR2 FQNEAQ (reference sequence). The CDR3 runs to 15 residues. CDR3: CASRSGLAGDNEQFF. For the CDR3, the DNA is TGTGCCAGCAGGTCCGGACTAGCGGGGGACAATGAGCAGTTCTTC. The full variable domain, with the rest looked up from reference TRBV7-9 and TRBJ2-1, is DTGVSQNPRHKITKRGQNVTFRCDPISEHNRLYWYRQTLGQGPEFLTYFQNEAQLEKSRLLSDRFSAERPKGSFSTLEIQRTEQGDSAMYLCASRSGLAGDNEQFFGPGTRLTVL.

The chain joins TRBV12-3 or TRBV12-4 to TRBJ1-1; D gene unclear. With 7 bases removed from V and 7 bases from J, the gap between germline ends came to 16 bases. This CDR3 has 13 amino acids. CDR3 sequence: CASTQTGHVEAFF. The CDR3 DNA follows: TGTGCCAGCACCCAGACGGGCCACGTTGAAGCTTTCTTT.

A remark on this clonotype: A single base separates this from a much larger clone, so it may be a read error. This sequence joins TRBV6-4 and TRBJ2-7; 9 nucleotides line up with TRBD2. This CDR3 has 14 amino acids. J was trimmed by 7 bases and V by 8 bases; bases with no gene match: 12. Germline loops: CDR1 MRHNA, CDR2 SNTAGT. The CDR3 nucleotides are TGTGCCAGCTCTAAGAGCGGGGGGACGAATGAGCAGTACTTC. The encoded protein is CASSKSGGTNEQYF.